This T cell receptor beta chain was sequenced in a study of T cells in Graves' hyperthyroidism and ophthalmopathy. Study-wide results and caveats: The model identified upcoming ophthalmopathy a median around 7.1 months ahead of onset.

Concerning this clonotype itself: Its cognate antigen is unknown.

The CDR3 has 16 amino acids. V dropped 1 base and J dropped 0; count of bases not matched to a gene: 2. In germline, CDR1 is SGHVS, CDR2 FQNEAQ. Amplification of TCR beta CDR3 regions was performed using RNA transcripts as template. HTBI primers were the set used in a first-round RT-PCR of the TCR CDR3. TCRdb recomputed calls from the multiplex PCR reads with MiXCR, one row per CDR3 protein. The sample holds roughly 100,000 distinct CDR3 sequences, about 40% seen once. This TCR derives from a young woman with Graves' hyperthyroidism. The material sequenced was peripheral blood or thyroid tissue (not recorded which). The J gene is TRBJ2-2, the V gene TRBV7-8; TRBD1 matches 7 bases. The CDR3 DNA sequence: TGTGCCAGCAGCTTAGAGGGACAGACGAACACCGGGGAGCTGTTTTTT. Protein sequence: CASSLEGQTNTGELFF.